One and the same sample provided the 16 T cell receptor beta chains below, sequenced in a study of tumor-infiltrating lymphocytes in localized non-small cell lung cancer. Here immunoSEQ multiplex PCR was the method, and the copy in TCRdb shows in-frame clones only, minus some. This table has tens of thousands of clones, roughly 73% appearing once. Specimen: lung tumor tissue. The source is a human donor with non-small cell lung cancer.

The CDR3 nucleotides are TGCGCCAGCAGCGCTGGGGGTACAGGGCGGGTGAACACTGAAGCTTTCTTT. This gives the protein CASSAGGTGRVNTEAFF. This sequence joins TRBV5-1 and TRBJ1-1; tentative D call: TRBD1 (6 bases). V lost 4 bases, J lost 0 bases, and 19 bases lay in between. This CDR3 has 17 amino acids. Germline V CDR1 and CDR2: SGHRS, YFSETQ.

V is TRBV30 and J is TRBJ1-2, with TRBD1 identical over 7 bases. Trimming took 5 bases from V and 1 from J; bases not matched to a gene: 10. The CDR3 length is 15 residues. In germline, CDR1 is GTSNPN, CDR2 SVGIG (reference sequence). In DNA form, the CDR3 reads TGTGCCTGGGGTCGACCGGGGACAGTTAACTATGGCTACACCTTC. Its translation is CAWGRPGTVNYGYTF.

The V and J genes are TRBV7-2 and TRBJ1-1; no firm D call. The CDR3 is made up of 13 amino acids. Trimming removed 3 bases from V and 3 bases from J, with 8 bases in between. Germline CDR1 and CDR2: SGHTA and FQGNSA. CDR3 sequence (DNA): TGTGCCAGCAGCTTGTATGTGGACACTGAAGCTTTCTTT. Translation: CASSLYVDTEAFF.

The chain recombines TRBV2 with TRBJ2-6, with 11 bases aligning to TRBD1. Germline CDR1 is SNHLY and CDR2 is FYNNEI. V lost 7 bases, J lost 0 bases, and 5 bases stayed unmatched. CDR3 size: 17 residues. The CDR3 loop is CASTPDRGLSGANVLTF. CDR3 bases: TGTGCCAGCACCCCGGACAGGGGGCTCTCTGGGGCCAACGTCCTGACTTTC.

The chain joins TRBV7-2 to TRBJ2-7, with 8 bases lining up with TRBD1. The J segment lost 6 bases and the V segment lost 1 base, leaving 5 bases of the junction unmatched. The CDR3 covers 14 residues. Germline assignment: CDR1 SGHTA and CDR2 FQGNSA. DNA of the CDR3: TGTGCCAGCAGCTTAGGTCCACAGGGGGGCGAGCAGTACTTC. This sequence encodes CASSLGPQGGEQYF.

J is TRBJ2-1 and V is TRBV5-1; tentative D call: TRBD1 (5 bases). Trimming took off 4 bases at V and 4 bases at J, with 9 bases between the two ends. CDR3 length: 13 amino acids. Germline values: CDR1 SGHRS, CDR2 YFSETQ. CDR3 protein: CASSLDRYNEQFF. For the CDR3, the DNA is TGCGCCAGCAGCCTCGACAGATACAATGAGCAGTTCTTC.

This chain joins TRBV5-1 and TRBJ2-3; 7 bases line up with TRBD1. The CDR3 contains 14 residues. With 4 bases clipped from V and 6 bases from J, the junction kept 8 bases outside the gene matches. Germline values: CDR1 SGHRS, CDR2 YFSETQ. Here the CDR3 DNA reads TGCGCCAGCAGCCCCGGACAGGTAATCGATACGCAGTATTTT. This codes for CASSPGQVIDTQYF.

The rearrangement links TRBV18 to TRBJ2-1; D may be TRBD1 or TRBD2 (7 bases each). V dropped 0 bases and J dropped 8 bases, with 20 bases sitting between them. The length of the CDR3 is 17 residues. Germline V gene data show CDR1 as KGHSH and CDR2 as LQKENI. The CDR3 bases are TGTGCCAGCTCACCACCGGGAGGGGGCGCGTTTAGGTATGAGCAGTTCTTC. Translating gives CASSPPGGGAFRYEQFF.

The rearrangement links TRBV4-3 to TRBJ1-5; D gene unclear. Per the germline V gene, CDR1 is LGHNA and CDR2 is YSLEER. Trimming removed 0 bases at V and 3 bases at J, with 12 bases between. This CDR3 is 16 amino acids long. CDR3 DNA sequence: TGCGCCAGCAGCCAAGATCGAGGAGGGTTCAATCAGCCCCAGCATTTT. Its translation: CASSQDRGGFNQPQHF.

The chain links TRBV29-1 to TRBJ2-7; 13 nucleotides agree with TRBD2. V lost 6 bases to trimming and J lost 5 bases; unmatched junction nucleotides: 4. Germline V gives CDR1 SQVTM, CDR2 ANQGSEA. The length of the CDR3 is 13 residues. CDR3: CSVRTSGGNEQYF. The DNA for the CDR3 is TGCAGCGTCCGGACTAGCGGGGGTAACGAGCAGTACTTC.

The gene calls are TRBV6-6 and TRBJ1-1, with 7 bases lining up with TRBD1. This CDR3 contains 13 residues. Germline CDR1 is MNHNY and CDR2 is SVGAGI (reference sequence). The trim removed 6 bases at V and 5 bases at J, leaving 6 bases unmatched. CDR3 DNA sequence: TGTGCCAGCAGACGGGACAGAGAGACTGAAGCTTTCTTT. Its protein is CASRRDRETEAFF.

The gene calls are TRBV7-2 and TRBJ2-7, with 7 bases lining up with TRBD1. The CDR3 is made up of 16 amino acids. The germline CDR1 and CDR2 sequences are SGHTA and FQGNSA. Losses at the gene ends were 6 bases for V and 0 bases for J; bases not matched to a gene: 11. The CDR3 loop is CASSYTGTVTSYEQYF. The CDR3 DNA is TGTGCCAGCAGTTATACCGGGACAGTGACCTCCTACGAGCAGTACTTC.

This clone was counted only a few times. The chain has TRBV5-1 and TRBJ2-3; TRBD1 matches at 7 bases. The V gene end was trimmed by 4 bases and the J gene end by 4 bases; junction bases not matched to a gene: 12. Germline-derived CDR1 and CDR2 are SGHRS and YFSETQ. This CDR3 comprises 16 residues. The CDR3 DNA is TGCGCCAGCAGCCCAAGGGGGCCCGGCCGGTCAGATACGCAGTATTTT. Protein sequence: CASSPRGPGRSDTQYF.

The chain recombines TRBV30 with TRBJ1-4, with no clear D. The V gene lost 0 bases and the J gene lost 8 bases, with 7 bases spanning the gap. CDR3 length equals 12 residues. The V gene's germline CDR1 is GTSNPN and CDR2 SVGIG (reference sequence). CDR3 nucleotide sequence: TGTGCCTGGAGTGTACTAGAGGAAAAACTGTTTTTT. Its protein product is CAWSVLEEKLFF. Together with reference TRBV30 and TRBJ1-4, the CDR3 gives the full variable domain: SQTIHQWPATLVQPVGSPLSLECTVEGTSNPNLYWYRQAAGRGLQLLFYSVGIGQISSEVPQNLSASRPQDRQFILSSKKLLLSDSGFYLCAWSVLEEKLFFGSGTQLSVL.

V is TRBV5-4 and J is TRBJ2-7, with a possible D match to TRBD1 (5 bases). Germline CDR1 reads SGHNT; CDR2 reads YYREEE (reference sequence). The CDR3 has 12 amino acids. The V gene lost 2 bases and the J gene lost 6 bases, with 9 bases spanning the gap. CDR3 in amino acids: CASSFQGGEQYF. In DNA, the CDR3 is TGTGCCAGCAGCTTCCAGGGTGGCGAGCAGTACTTC.

CDR3 in amino acids: CASSLGYEQYF. The CDR3 nucleotides read TGTGCCAGCAGCTTGGGCTACGAGCAGTACTTC. The chain combines TRBV5-6 with TRBJ2-7; D call uncertain. The CDR3 has 11 amino acids. Germline assignment: CDR1 SGHDT and CDR2 YYEEEE. Trimming left V 0 bases short and J 3 bases short, with 1 base between.